This TCR beta chain appears in the sequencing data of a study of post-analysis software for immune sequencing data. Broader study findings: Same-batch samples co-clustered strongly by F measure. Five or six TRBV segments, TRBV5-6, TRBV5-1 and TRBV20-1 among them, were found more frequent in patients than controls.

The CDR3 runs 15 residues. The germline V gene encodes CDR1 KGHDR and CDR2 SFDVKD. This clonotype was counted only a few times. Its antigen is unknown. Incorporated into the TCR beta cDNA libraries were unique molecular identifiers, which served to reduce PCR and sequencing biases. A population of roughly 0.85 to 10 million T cells gave rise to roughly 490,000 cDNA molecules. TCRdb re-called the PCR reads through MiXCR, storing one row per CDR3 protein. The sample holds 650,000 to 850,000 distinct CDR3 sequences, 40% to 55% seen once. This TCR was sampled from a girl aged 10-17 years with multiple sclerosis. The sequenced sample was blood. This rearrangement joins TRBV24-1 to TRBJ2-4, with 9 bases identical to TRBD1. The DNA end is more similar to TRBJ2-5, so the J call may be wrong. This CDR3 is CATSDLQGAGETQYF. The DNA for the CDR3 is TGTGCCACCAGTGATTTACAGGGGGCTGGGGAGACCCAGTACTTC.